This TCR beta chain derives from a study of cytomegalovirus exposure and HLA in healthy donors. As for the study in general: Tens of millions of unique TCRs, all from HLA-typed donors, were included in an early release of the data.

A word on this clone: Its matching antigen is unknown. Other DNA sequences in the sample encode the same CDR3.

Overall study findings and caveats: A missense DCLRE1C variant was associated with V- and J-gene trimming of TCR beta chains in a later analysis, and an independent cohort replicated the association. Diagnosis of cytomegalovirus status made by the classifier reportedly showed high specificity and sensitivity.

The CDR3 runs to 13 residues. Germline CDR1 is MNHEY and CDR2 is SMNVEV (reference sequence). The V end was cut by 2 bases, the J end by 1 base, with 5 bases between. PCR employed 60 Vbeta and 13 Jbeta primers. Data came from immunoSEQ multiplex PCR; TCRdb stores just in-frame clones and leaves some out. The sample carries 170,000 or so clones, about four fifths recorded once. The sample consisted of PBMCs. The chain has TRBV27 and TRBJ1-1; D not certain. This TCR came from a woman between 50 and 59 years old in good health and CMV-seronegative. CDR3: CASSLAGNTEAFF. CDR3 DNA sequence: TGTGCCAGCAGTTTAGCAGGGAACACTGAAGCTTTCTTT.